This entry describes one T cell receptor (beta chain). Its target is not known. The entry originates in a study of T cell responses to AZD1222 COVID-19 vaccine. General study results and limits: CD4 TCRs linked to vaccination spanned spike, dominating at 160-218 and 743-854. Most donors were white British and more were female, and clonal diversity was possibly underestimated. Just five or six AZD1222 recipients were seropositive at baseline.

TCRdb's copy holds only in-frame clones and misses some; the assay was immunoSEQ multiplex PCR. The sample includes approximately 28,000 clones, 70% to 90% seen only once; the top ten take around 13%. With 4 bases removed from V and 4 bases from J, the gap between germline ends came to 17 bases. CDR1 is MGHRA, CDR2 YSYEKL, per germline. The CDR3 extends over 15 amino acids. The study pooled second doses at about 4 or about 12 weeks. The sequence was collected from an adult who received the AZD1222 COVID-19 vaccine. Source: peripheral blood, taken 28 days after the second AZD1222 dose. This chain connects TRBV4-1 to TRBJ2-7, with a possible D match to TRBD1 (5 bases). CDR3 DNA sequence: TGCGCCAGCAGCCTCACCCCCACAGGTCGGTACGAGCAGTACTTC. Translation: CASSLTPTGRYEQYF.